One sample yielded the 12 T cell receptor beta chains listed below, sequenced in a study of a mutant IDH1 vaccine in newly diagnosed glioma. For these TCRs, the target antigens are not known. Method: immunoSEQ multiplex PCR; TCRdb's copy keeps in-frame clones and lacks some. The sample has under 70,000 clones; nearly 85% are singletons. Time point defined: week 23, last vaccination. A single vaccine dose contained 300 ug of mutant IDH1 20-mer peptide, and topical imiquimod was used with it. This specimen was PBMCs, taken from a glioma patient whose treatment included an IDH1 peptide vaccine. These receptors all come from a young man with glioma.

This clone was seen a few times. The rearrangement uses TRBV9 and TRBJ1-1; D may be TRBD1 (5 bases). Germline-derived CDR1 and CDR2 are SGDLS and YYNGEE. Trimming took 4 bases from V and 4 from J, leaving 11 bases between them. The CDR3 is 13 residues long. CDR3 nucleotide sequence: TGTGCCAGCAGCCTCGGGGGGACCACTGAAGCTTTCTTT. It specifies CASSLGGTTEAFF. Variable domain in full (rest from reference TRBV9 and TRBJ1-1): DSGVTQTPKHLITATGQRVTLRCSPRSGDLSVYWYQQSLDQGLQFLIQYYNGEERAKGNILERFSAQQFPDLHSELNLSSLELGDSALYFCASSLGGTTEAFFGQGTRLTVV.

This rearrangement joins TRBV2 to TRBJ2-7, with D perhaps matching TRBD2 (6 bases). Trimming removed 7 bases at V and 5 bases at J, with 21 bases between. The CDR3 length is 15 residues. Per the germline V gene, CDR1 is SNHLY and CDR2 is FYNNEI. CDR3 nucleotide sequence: TGTGCCAGCACCGAATGGGGGACTGGGGTCGACGAGCAGTACTTC. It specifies CASTEWGTGVDEQYF.

This CDR3 reads CASNVFGGGADTQYF. The CDR3 nucleotides are TGTGCCAGCAACGTGTTCGGGGGAGGGGCAGATACGCAGTATTTT. The V call is TRBV2, the J call TRBJ2-3; 7 bases align to TRBD2. The CDR3 has 15 residues. Trimming at V came to 7 bases and at J to 4 bases, leaving 11 bases not matched to a gene. Germline V CDR1 and CDR2: SNHLY, FYNNEI.

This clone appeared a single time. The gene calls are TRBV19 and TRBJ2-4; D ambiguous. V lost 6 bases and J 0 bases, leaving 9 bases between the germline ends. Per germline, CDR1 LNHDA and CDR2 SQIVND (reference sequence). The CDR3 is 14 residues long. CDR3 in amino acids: CASSGRLAKNIQYF. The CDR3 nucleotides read TGTGCCAGTAGCGGACGGTTAGCCAAAAACATTCAGTACTTC.

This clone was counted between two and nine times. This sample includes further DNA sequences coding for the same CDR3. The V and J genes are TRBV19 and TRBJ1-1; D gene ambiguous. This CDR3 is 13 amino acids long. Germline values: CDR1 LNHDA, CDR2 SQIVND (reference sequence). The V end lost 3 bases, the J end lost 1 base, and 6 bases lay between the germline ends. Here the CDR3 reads CASSMSRNTEAFF. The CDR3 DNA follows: TGTGCCAGTAGTATGAGTCGGAACACTGAAGCTTTCTTT.

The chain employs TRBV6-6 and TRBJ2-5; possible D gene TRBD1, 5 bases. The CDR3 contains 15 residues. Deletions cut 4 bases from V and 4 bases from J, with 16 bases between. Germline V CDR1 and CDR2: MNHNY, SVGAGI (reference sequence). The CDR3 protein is CASSSKGLSVETQYF. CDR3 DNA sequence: TGTGCCAGCAGTTCAAAGGGGCTTAGTGTAGAGACCCAGTACTTC.

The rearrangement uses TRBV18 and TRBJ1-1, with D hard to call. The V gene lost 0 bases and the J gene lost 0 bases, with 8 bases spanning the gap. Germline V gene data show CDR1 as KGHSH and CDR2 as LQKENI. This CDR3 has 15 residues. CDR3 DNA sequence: TGTGCCAGCTCACCACCAGAGTCCATGAACACTGAAGCTTTCTTT. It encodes CASSPPESMNTEAFF.

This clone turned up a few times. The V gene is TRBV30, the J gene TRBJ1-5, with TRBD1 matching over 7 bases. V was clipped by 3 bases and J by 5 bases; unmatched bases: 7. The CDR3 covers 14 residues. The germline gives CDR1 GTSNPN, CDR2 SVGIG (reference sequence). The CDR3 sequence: CAWSQGDFYQPQHF. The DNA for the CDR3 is TGTGCCTGGAGCCAGGGGGACTTCTATCAGCCCCAGCATTTT.

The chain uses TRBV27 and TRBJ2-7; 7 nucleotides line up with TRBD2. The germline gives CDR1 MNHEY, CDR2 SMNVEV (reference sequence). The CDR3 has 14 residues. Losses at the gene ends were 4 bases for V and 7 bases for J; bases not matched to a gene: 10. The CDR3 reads CASSYSGGFWEQYF. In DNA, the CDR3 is TGTGCCAGCAGTTATTCGGGAGGCTTCTGGGAGCAGTACTTC.

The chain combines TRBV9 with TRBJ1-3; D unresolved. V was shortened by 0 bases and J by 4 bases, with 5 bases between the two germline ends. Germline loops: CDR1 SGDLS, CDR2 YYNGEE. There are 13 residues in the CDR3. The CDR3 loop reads CASSVVAGNTIYF. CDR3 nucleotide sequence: TGTGCCAGCAGCGTAGTAGCGGGAAACACCATATATTTT.

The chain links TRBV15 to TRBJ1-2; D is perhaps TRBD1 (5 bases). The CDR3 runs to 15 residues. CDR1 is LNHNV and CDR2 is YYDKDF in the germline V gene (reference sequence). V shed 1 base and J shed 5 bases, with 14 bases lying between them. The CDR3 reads CATSRGGNGVYGYTF. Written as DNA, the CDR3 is TGTGCCACCAGCAGAGGGGGGAATGGGGTTTATGGCTACACCTTC.

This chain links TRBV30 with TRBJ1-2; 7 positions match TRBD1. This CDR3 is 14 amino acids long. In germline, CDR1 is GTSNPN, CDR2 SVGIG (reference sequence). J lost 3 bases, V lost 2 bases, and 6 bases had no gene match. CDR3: CAWSQQGVHYGYTF. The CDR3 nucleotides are TGTGCCTGGAGTCAGCAGGGGGTCCACTATGGCTACACCTTC.